The next 19 T cell receptor beta chains were all read from a single sample in a study of blood T cell repertoires in COVID-19. Clones were sequenced by immunoSEQ multiplex PCR, and TCRdb holds only the in-frame ones, with some missing. The top ten clones hold 1.1% of a sample with fewer than 300,000 clones, 80% to 95% of them seen once. The specimen sequenced was PBMCs or T cells enriched from blood (not recorded which). These receptors were taken from a young woman who had recovered from COVID-19.

This clone was observed a single time. Other nucleotide sequences in the sample specify the same CDR3. CDR3 coding DNA: TGTGCCAGCAGACCCACAGGGGGCTACGGCTACACCTTC. Translating it yields CASRPTGGYGYTF. The rearrangement links TRBV28 to TRBJ1-2; 9 bases align to TRBD1. CDR1 MDHEN and CDR2 SYDVKM come from the germline V gene. The CDR3 length is 13 residues. The ends lost 6 bases at V and 8 bases at J; junction bases unmatched: 7.

This chain joins TRBV7-8 and TRBJ2-7; TRBD2 might be the D (5 bases). Germline CDR1 reads SGHVS; CDR2 reads FQNEAQ. Between the trimmed V and J ends, which lost 1 base and 3 bases, there was a span of 13 bases. The CDR3 sequence is 15 residues long. The CDR3 is CASSLGGRTSYEQYF. The CDR3 DNA reads as TGTGCCAGCAGCTTAGGTGGCCGTACTAGCTACGAGCAGTACTTC. Complete variable domain (other parts from reference TRBV7-8 and TRBJ2-7): GAGVSQSPRYKVAKRGQDVALRCDPISGHVSLFWYQQALGQGPEFLTYFQNEAQLDKSGLPSDRFFAERPEGSVSTLKIQRTQQEDSAVYLCASSLGGRTSYEQYFGPGTRLTVT.

The chain links TRBV15 to TRBJ2-1; 7 nucleotides match TRBD1. The germline V gene has CDR1 LNHNV and CDR2 YYDKDF (reference sequence). The CDR3 spans 15 residues. Trimming took 2 bases from V and 5 from J; bases not matched to a gene: 6. The CDR3 nucleotides read TGTGCCACCAGCAGAAGACAGGGTTCCCACAATGAGCAGTTCTTC. This codes for CATSRRQGSHNEQFF.

The V call is TRBV28, the J call TRBJ2-2, with D possibly TRBD2 on 7 matching bases. The CDR3 sequence is 15 residues long. Per the germline V gene, CDR1 is MDHEN and CDR2 is SYDVKM. Trimming shortened V by 11 bases and J by 0 bases, and 16 bases separated the two germline ends. CDR3 sequence reads: CASQYGGPNTGELFF. CDR3 nucleotides: TGTGCCTCACAATACGGGGGGCCGAACACCGGGGAGCTGTTTTTT.

The gene calls are TRBV6-5 and TRBJ2-7; possibly TRBD1 for D (6 bases). The CDR3 runs 12 residues. CDR1 and CDR2 (germline): MNHEY, SVGAGI. The germline V and J ends were trimmed by 6 bases and 4 bases, with 10 bases remaining between them. In DNA form, the CDR3 reads TGTGCCAGCAGCCGCGGACAGTACGAGCAGTACTTC. Encoded protein: CASSRGQYEQYF.

The chain couples TRBV5-4 to TRBJ2-7, with 13 bases that match TRBD2. Germline trimming cut 5 bases from V and 4 bases from J; bases unmatched to any gene: 9. The germline CDR1 and CDR2 sequences are SGHNT and YYREEE (reference sequence). This CDR3 has 16 amino acids. The CDR3 loop reads CASSRTSGSSSYEQYF. The CDR3 region has the DNA TGTGCCAGCAGTCGGACTAGCGGGAGTTCCTCGTACGAGCAGTACTTC.

This sequence joins TRBV19 and TRBJ1-6; 10 bases are shared with TRBD1. This CDR3 is 14 amino acids long. V shed 6 bases, J shed 10 bases, and the junction held 6 bases outside the gene matches. The V gene's germline CDR1 is LNHDA and CDR2 SQIVND (reference sequence). The CDR3 nucleotides read TGTGCCAGTAGACCGGGACAGGGGAGATCACCCCTCCACTTT. Translating it yields CASRPGQGRSPLHF.

The chain's CDR3 is CASGIGSYGYTF. The CDR3 DNA reads as TGTGCCAGTGGAATAGGTAGCTATGGCTACACCTTC. The rearrangement links TRBV19 to TRBJ1-2; D is uncertain. CDR1 is LNHDA and CDR2 is SQIVND in the germline V gene (reference sequence). The CDR3 totals 12 residues. Trimming stripped 8 bases from V and 4 bases from J, with 11 bases between.

The chain joins TRBV28 to TRBJ1-2; the D gene is possibly TRBD1 (5 bases). This CDR3 region has 15 residues. With 6 bases removed from V and 5 bases from J, the gap between germline ends came to 19 bases. Germline-derived CDR1 and CDR2 are MDHEN and SYDVKM. CDR3 loop: CASSSLPLDTYGYTF. Here the CDR3 DNA reads TGTGCCAGCAGCTCCCTTCCACTGGACACATATGGCTACACCTTC.

V gene TRBV7-2 combines with J gene TRBJ2-7, with 9 positions matching TRBD1. CDR1 is SGHTA and CDR2 is FQGNSA in the germline V gene. The CDR3 has 14 amino acids. The junction had 5 bases not matched to a gene; V was cut back by 1 base and J by 7 bases. CDR3 amino acids: CASSLDRGPLEQYF. CDR3 coding DNA: TGTGCCAGCAGCTTAGACAGGGGGCCCCTGGAGCAGTACTTC. Using reference TRBV7-2 and TRBJ2-7 for the parts outside the CDR3, the full variable domain is GAGVSQSPSNKVTEKGKDVELRCDPISGHTALYWYRQSLGQGLEFLIYFQGNSAPDKSGLPSDRFSAERTGGSVSTLTIQRTQQEDSAVYLCASSLDRGPLEQYFGPGTRLTVT.

This clone was seen a handful of times. This chain joins TRBV25-1 and TRBJ1-3; D is unresolved. V was clipped by 10 bases and J by 7 bases, with 8 bases between them. The CDR3 loop spans 10 amino acids. Germline CDR1 and CDR2: MGHDK and SYGVNS. CDR3 loop: CAIPGNTIYF. The CDR3 DNA reads as TGTGCCATCCCGGGGAACACCATATATTTT.

The chain couples TRBV12-2 to TRBJ1-2; the table's D call TRBD1 went unverified against the DNA. TRBV12-2 is deemed a pseudogene. The CDR3 has 17 residues. The CDR3 protein is CASRLRDTSRRNYGYTF. In DNA, the CDR3 is TGTGCAAGTCGCTTACGGGACACCTCAAGGCGGAACTATGGCTACACCTTC.

This sequence joins TRBV7-3 and TRBJ2-1, with 13 nucleotides matching TRBD2. The CDR3 has 16 residues. Germline loops: CDR1 SGHTA, CDR2 FQGTGA. V lost 2 bases, J lost 5 bases, and 3 bases stayed unmatched. The CDR3 DNA is TGTGCCAGCAGCTTATCGACTAGCGGGAGGAACAATGAGCAGTTCTTC. It specifies CASSLSTSGRNNEQFF.

The rearrangement joins TRBV4-3 to TRBJ1-5; D is unresolved. The CDR3 is made up of 14 amino acids. Germline V CDR1 and CDR2: LGHNA, YSLEER. V shed 1 base and J shed 4 bases, with 8 bases lying between them. CDR3 sequence: CASSQAHGNQPQHF. CDR3 coding DNA: TGCGCCAGCAGCCAAGCACATGGTAATCAGCCCCAGCATTTT.

The chain uses TRBV27 and TRBJ2-1; D might be TRBD2 (6 bases). V gave up 3 bases and J gave up 6 bases, with 9 bases separating them. Germline V lookup: CDR1 MNHEY, CDR2 SMNVEV (reference sequence). The CDR3 spans 13 residues. CDR3 nucleotides: TGTGCCAGCAGTTTCACTAGCCTCAATGAGCAGTTCTTC. Its protein is CASSFTSLNEQFF.

The rearrangement links TRBV28 to TRBJ2-7; 10 nucleotides agree with TRBD2. The CDR3 is made up of 15 amino acids. CDR1 and CDR2 (germline): MDHEN, SYDVKM. V trimming: 2 bases; J trimming: 4 bases; junction bases outside the gene matches: 5. Written as DNA, the CDR3 is TGTGCCAGCAGTTTAGGGACTAGCGAGCTGTACGAGCAGTACTTC. Residues: CASSLGTSELYEQYF.

About this clone itself: Other DNA variants within this sample encode the same CDR3. CDR3 in amino acids: CASSPSSGANVLTF. Written as DNA, the CDR3 is TGTGCCAGCAGCCCCTCCTCTGGGGCCAACGTCCTGACTTTC. The chain recombines TRBV3-1 (or the pseudogene TRBV3-2) with TRBJ2-6; D call uncertain. From germline, CDR1 is LGHDT and CDR2 YNNKEL (reference sequence). V lost 4 bases to trimming and J lost 0 bases, with 4 bases between them. CDR3 size: 14 residues.

The genes are TRBV15 and TRBJ1-3; D perhaps matches TRBD1 (6 bases). The germline CDR1 and CDR2 sequences are LNHNV and YYDKDF (reference sequence). CDR3 size: 15 residues. Trimming shortened V by 4 bases and J by 0 bases, and 10 bases separated the two germline ends. CDR3 in amino acids: CATSIDRNSGNTIYF. In DNA form, the CDR3 reads TGTGCCACCAGCATTGACAGGAACTCTGGAAACACCATATATTTT. The complete variable domain, with remaining parts taken from reference TRBV15 and TRBJ1-3, reads DAMVIQNPRYQVTQFGKPVTLSCSQTLNHNVMYWYQQKSSQAPKLLFHYYDKDFNNEADTPDNFQSRRPNTSFCFLDIRSPGLGDTAMYLCATSIDRNSGNTIYFGEGSWLTVV.

The rearrangement uses TRBV7-8 and TRBJ1-1; D not certain. The V end lost 1 base, the J end lost 5 bases, and 8 bases lay between the germline ends. Germline CDR1 and CDR2: SGHVS and FQNEAQ. CDR3 size: 13 residues. CDR3 loop: CASSLVGRTEAFF. The CDR3 DNA reads as TGTGCCAGCAGCTTAGTTGGGAGGACTGAAGCTTTCTTT.